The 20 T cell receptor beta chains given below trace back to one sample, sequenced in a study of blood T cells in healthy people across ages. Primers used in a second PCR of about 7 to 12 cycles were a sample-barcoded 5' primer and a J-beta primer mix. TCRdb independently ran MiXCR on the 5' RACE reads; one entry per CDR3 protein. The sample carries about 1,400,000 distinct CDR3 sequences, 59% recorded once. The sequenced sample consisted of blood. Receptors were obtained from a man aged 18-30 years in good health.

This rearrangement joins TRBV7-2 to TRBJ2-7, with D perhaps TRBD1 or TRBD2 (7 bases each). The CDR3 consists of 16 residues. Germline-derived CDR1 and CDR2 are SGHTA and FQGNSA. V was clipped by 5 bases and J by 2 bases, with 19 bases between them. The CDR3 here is CASSPGGGQVPYEQYF. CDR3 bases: TGTGCCAGCAGCCCGGGGGGCGGACAGGTACCCTACGAGCAGTACTTC.

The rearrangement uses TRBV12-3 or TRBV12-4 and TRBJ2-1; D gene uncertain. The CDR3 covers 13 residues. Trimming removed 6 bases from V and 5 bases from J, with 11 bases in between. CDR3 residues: CASSFSQHNEQFF. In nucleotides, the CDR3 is TGTGCCAGCAGCTTCAGTCAGCACAATGAGCAGTTCTTC.

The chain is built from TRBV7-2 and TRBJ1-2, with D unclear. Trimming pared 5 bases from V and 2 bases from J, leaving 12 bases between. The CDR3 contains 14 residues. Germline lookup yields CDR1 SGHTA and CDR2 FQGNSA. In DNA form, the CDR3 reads TGTGCCAGCAGCCCAGAATCACAGAACTATGGCTACACCTTC. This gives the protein CASSPESQNYGYTF.

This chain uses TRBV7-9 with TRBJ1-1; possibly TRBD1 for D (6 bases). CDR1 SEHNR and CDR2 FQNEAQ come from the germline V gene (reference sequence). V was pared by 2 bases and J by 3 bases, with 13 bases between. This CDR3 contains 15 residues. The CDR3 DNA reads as TGTGCCAGCAGCTTACAAGGTTACAGGGACACTGAAGCTTTCTTT. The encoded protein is CASSLQGYRDTEAFF.

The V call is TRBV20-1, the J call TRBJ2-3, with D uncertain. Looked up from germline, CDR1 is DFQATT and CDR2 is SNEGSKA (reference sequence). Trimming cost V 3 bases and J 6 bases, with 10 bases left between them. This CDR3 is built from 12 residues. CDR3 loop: CSASPPGDTQYF. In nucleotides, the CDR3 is TGCAGTGCTAGTCCCCCCGGGGATACGCAGTATTTT.

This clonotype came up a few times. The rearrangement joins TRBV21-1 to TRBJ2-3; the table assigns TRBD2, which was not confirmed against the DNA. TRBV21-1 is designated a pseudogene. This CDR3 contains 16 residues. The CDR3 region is CASSTSGTSAPDTQYF. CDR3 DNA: TGTGCCAGCAGCACATCCGGGACTAGCGCTCCAGATACGCAGTATTTT.

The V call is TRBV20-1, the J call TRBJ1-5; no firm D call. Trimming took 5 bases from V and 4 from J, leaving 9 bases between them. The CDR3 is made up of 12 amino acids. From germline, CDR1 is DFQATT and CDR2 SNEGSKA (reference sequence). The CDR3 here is CSAPLENQPQHF. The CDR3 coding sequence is TGCAGTGCTCCCTTAGAGAATCAGCCCCAGCATTTT.

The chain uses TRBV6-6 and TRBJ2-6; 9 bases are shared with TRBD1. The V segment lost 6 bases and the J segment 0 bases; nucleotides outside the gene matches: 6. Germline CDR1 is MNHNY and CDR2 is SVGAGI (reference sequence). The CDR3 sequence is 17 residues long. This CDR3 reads CASSTGTGSSGANVLTF. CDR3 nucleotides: TGTGCCAGCAGCACCGGGACAGGGTCCTCTGGGGCCAACGTCCTGACTTTC.

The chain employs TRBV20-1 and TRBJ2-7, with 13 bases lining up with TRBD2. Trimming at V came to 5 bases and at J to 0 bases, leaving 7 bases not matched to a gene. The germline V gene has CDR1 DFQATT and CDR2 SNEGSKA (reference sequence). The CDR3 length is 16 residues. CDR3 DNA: TGCAGTGCTCGGACTAGCGGGAGCGTTTCCTCCTACGAGCAGTACTTC. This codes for CSARTSGSVSSYEQYF.

This chain's CDR3 is CSAQPSLMGETQYF. CDR3 bases: TGCAGTGCACAGCCCTCTCTGATGGGGGAGACCCAGTACTTC. The rearrangement links TRBV20-1 to TRBJ2-5; D gene uncertain. This CDR3 contains 14 residues. Trimming removed 6 bases at V and 5 bases at J, with 19 bases between. Germline CDR1 and CDR2: DFQATT and SNEGSKA (reference sequence).

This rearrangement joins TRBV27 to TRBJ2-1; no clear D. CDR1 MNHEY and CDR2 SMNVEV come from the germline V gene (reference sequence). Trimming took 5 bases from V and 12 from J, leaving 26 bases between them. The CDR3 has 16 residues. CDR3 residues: CASSLAFRDSKGPQFF. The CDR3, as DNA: TGTGCCAGCAGTCTCGCCTTTAGGGATTCTAAAGGGCCGCAGTTCTTC.

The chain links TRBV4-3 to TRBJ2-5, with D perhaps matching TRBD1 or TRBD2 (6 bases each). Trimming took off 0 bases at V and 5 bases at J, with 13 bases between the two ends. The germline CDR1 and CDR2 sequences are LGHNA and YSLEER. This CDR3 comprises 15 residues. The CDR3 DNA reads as TGCGCCAGCAGCCAAGATATGGGGGGCTGGGAGACCCAGTACTTC. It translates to CASSQDMGGWETQYF.

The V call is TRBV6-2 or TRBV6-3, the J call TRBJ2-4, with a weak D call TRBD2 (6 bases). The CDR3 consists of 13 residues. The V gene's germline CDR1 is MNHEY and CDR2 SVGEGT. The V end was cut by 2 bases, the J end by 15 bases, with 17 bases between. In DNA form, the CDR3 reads TGTGCCAGCAGTTACGCGGGCGGGACCCCGATGTACTTC. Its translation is CASSYAGGTPMYF.

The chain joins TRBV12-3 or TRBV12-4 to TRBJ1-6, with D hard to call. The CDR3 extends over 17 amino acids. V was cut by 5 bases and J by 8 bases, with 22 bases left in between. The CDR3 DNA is TGTGCCAGCAGTCGACATCCCATCAACGCGGCTGATTCACCCCTCCACTTT. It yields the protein CASSRHPINAADSPLHF.

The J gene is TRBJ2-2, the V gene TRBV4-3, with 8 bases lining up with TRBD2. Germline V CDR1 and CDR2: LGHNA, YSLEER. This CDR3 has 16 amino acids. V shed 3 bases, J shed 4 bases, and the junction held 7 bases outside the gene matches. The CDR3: CASSQGSGEVTGELFF. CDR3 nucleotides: TGCGCCAGCAGCCAGGGTAGCGGGGAGGTCACCGGGGAGCTGTTTTTT.

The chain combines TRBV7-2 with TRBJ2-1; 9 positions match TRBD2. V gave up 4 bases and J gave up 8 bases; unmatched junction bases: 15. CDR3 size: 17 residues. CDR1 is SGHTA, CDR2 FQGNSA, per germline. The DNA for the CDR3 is TGTGCCAGCAGCTGGTTCCTTAGGCGGGAGGGCGGGTATGAGCAGTTCTTC. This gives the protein CASSWFLRREGGYEQFF.

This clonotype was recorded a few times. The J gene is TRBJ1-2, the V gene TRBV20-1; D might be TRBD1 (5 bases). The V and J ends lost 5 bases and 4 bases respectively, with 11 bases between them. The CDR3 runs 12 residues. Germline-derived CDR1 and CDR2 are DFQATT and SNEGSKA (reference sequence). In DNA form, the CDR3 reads TGCAGTGCTTTGGGGGATGGCTATGGCTACACCTTC. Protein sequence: CSALGDGYGYTF.

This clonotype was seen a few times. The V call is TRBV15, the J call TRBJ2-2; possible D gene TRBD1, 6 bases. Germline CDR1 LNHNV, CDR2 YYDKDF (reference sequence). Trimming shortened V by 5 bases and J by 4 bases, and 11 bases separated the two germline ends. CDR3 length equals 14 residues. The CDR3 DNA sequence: TGTGCCACCAGCGATCGACAGGTCACCGGGGAGCTGTTTTTT. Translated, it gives CATSDRQVTGELFF.

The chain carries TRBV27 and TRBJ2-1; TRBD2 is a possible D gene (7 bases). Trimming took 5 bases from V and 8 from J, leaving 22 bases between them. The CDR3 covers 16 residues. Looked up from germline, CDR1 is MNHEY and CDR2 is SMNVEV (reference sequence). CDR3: CASSQRTRGAGDEQFF. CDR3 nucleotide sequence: TGTGCCAGCAGTCAACGGACTAGGGGGGCGGGGGATGAGCAGTTCTTC.

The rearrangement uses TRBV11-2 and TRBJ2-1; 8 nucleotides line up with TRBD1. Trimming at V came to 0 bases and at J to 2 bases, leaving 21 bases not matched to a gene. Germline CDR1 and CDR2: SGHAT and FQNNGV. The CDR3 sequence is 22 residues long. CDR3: CASSLDSLTALPGQVPYNEQFF. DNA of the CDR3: TGTGCCAGCAGCTTAGACTCGCTTACCGCCCTTCCGGGACAGGTGCCCTACAATGAGCAGTTCTTC.